This entry describes one TCR beta chain. This entry is derived from a study of T-cell memory formation after mild COVID-19. Via MiXCR, TCRdb re-called the 5' RACE reads, giving one row per CDR3 protein. The repertoire includes around 130,000 distinct CDR3 sequences, 15% to 20% of them detected once, and approximately 5.5% sits in the top ten. After removal of 5 bases from V and 4 bases from J, the junction contained 5 bases not matched to a gene. The CDR3 contains 14 residues. The sequenced sample was PBMCs or a T cell subset sorted from them (not recorded which). The TCR originated in a man between 18 and 35 years old who had mild COVID-19 (a few samples of this study predate the infection). Cell type and time point are not known. The chain joins TRBV12-3 or TRBV12-4 to TRBJ2-1, with 7 bases fitting TRBD2. The CDR3 nucleotides read TGTGCCAGCAGTATTTGGCGGGGGTACAATGAGCAGTTCTTC. Protein: CASSIWRGYNEQFF.